This T cell receptor (beta chain) was obtained from a study of blood T cell repertoires in COVID-19 (dated by TCRdb to the early 2020s). At the level of the whole study: Collaborator samples came from the United States, Italy and Spain and covered acute and convalescent phases of COVID-19. The material from the prospective study consisted of cDNA or gDNA derived from T cells, B-cell-depleted T cells, or PBMCs. The repertoires were released in a freely available public database meant as a resource for research on the immune response to SARS-CoV-2. The sample metadata nearly always contained a de-identified subject ID, COVID-19 status, age in years and sex. The samples were drawn from two sources: the first 160 participants of the ongoing ImmuneRACE study, and 1,000 to 1,500 subjects contributed by 6 global collaborators. Where HLA class I and class II types were available, the types were taken from metadata supplied by the sample provider, not from assay-based typing. The dataset comprised deeply sampled blood TCRbeta repertoires from subjects exposed to, actively infected with, or recovered from COVID-19. Summary of the overall study and its limitations: The quantity of clinical and demographic metadata differed by source and by participant and was supplied without curation.

The collaborating institutions used their own protocols to collect whole blood in K2EDTA tubes. For TCRbeta analysis, collaborators shipped samples in one of three forms: frozen whole blood, isolated PBMCs, or DNA extracted from either of those sample types. TCRbeta CDR3 regions were amplified from genomic DNA by means of the immunoSEQ Assay, a bias-controlled multiplex PCR. Per the original workflow: The number of nucleated cells in each sample was estimated by amplification of reference gene primers within the assay. To quantify the absolute abundance of each unique TCRbeta CDR3 rearrangement, sequence reads were collapsed and filtered. For each sample, productive Simpson clonality was calculated as the square root of Simpson's diversity index across productive rearrangements. TCRdb mirrors the immuneACCESS table, restricted to in-frame sequences. Some clones are absent from its copies; in checked studies, under half trace to an unresolved V gene, and the reason for the others is unknown. V and J calls and clone size follow that table, whereas D and trimming were derived from the DNA. This sample has nearly 100,000 clones in its table, and 70% to 85% of those were observed once. Of the sample, about 10% is held by the ten largest clones.

From a lookup of the germline V gene (reference sequence), CDR1 and CDR2 are SGHKS and YYEKEE. Cut back by 0 bases and 1 base, the V and J ends lie 10 bases apart. Its CDR3 holds 15 amino acids, cysteine through phenylalanine. Here the CDR3 DNA is all that survives: 45 bases in frame from base 1. Notes on this clone: Its binding antigen is unknown. No base quality values were provided; no much bigger clone lies one nucleotide off.

The sequencing input was peripheral blood. The sequence links TRBV5-5 to TRBJ1-1; a tentative D match to TRBD1 spans 5 bases. The clonotype comes from a man between 70 and 80 years old with acute or convalescent COVID-19. The DNA sequence is given as TGTGCCAGCAGCTTGGTTCCGGGGGGGAACACTGAAGCTTTCTTT. The encoded protein is CASSLVPGGNTEAFF.